These 24 T cell receptor beta chains originate from one sample sequenced in a study of blood T cell repertoires in COVID-19. Sequencing was performed with immunoSEQ multiplex PCR; in TCRdb, only in-frame clones are kept and a portion is missing. This sample has over 400,000 clones; approximately 83% occur once, and the top ten carry approximately 2.9%. Sequencing was performed on peripheral blood. These receptors came from a human donor in a cohort sampled during active COVID-19.

J is TRBJ1-4 and V is TRBV27; D possibly corresponds to TRBD1 (5 bases). The germline gives CDR1 MNHEY, CDR2 SMNVEV (reference sequence). CDR3 size: 12 residues. Trimming shortened V by 4 bases and J by 13 bases, and 13 bases separated the two germline ends. This CDR3 reads CASSSRVGRLFF. The CDR3 DNA reads TGTGCCAGCAGTTCCAGGGTTGGTAGACTGTTTTTT.

This clone has a single count. V gene TRBV27 combines with J gene TRBJ2-1, with TRBD1 matching over 10 bases. Germline CDR1 MNHEY, CDR2 SMNVEV (reference sequence). The trim removed 2 bases at V and 6 bases at J, leaving 10 bases unmatched. The CDR3 consists of 17 residues. CDR3 sequence: CASSLRGTGVYSNEQFF. The CDR3 bases are TGTGCCAGCAGTTTAAGAGGGACAGGGGTATATTCCAATGAGCAGTTCTTC.

This chain joins TRBV28 and TRBJ1-2; a possible D gene is TRBD1 (6 bases). Trimming stripped 1 base from V and 2 bases from J, with 8 bases between. This CDR3 spans 14 amino acids. Per germline, CDR1 MDHEN and CDR2 SYDVKM. The CDR3 coding sequence is TGTGCCAGCAGTTTATTACAGGGAAACTATGGCTACACCTTC. It encodes CASSLLQGNYGYTF.

This clone has more than one count but fewer than ten. The chain joins TRBV27 to TRBJ1-5; D remains unclear. From germline, CDR1 is MNHEY and CDR2 SMNVEV (reference sequence). CDR3 length: 14 residues. Trimming shortened V by 3 bases and J by 4 bases, and 10 bases separated the two germline ends. CDR3 DNA sequence: TGTGCCAGCAGTTTGCGGGGTCGTAATCAGCCCCAGCATTTT. This encodes CASSLRGRNQPQHF.

This clone came up once. The gene calls are TRBV9 and TRBJ1-1, with a weak D call TRBD1 (5 bases). V was pared by 3 bases and J by 1 base, with 7 bases between. The germline V gene encodes CDR1 SGDLS and CDR2 YYNGEE. This CDR3 comprises 13 residues. The chain's CDR3 is CASSDQGNTEAFF. CDR3 sequence (DNA): TGTGCCAGCAGCGATCAGGGGAACACTGAAGCTTTCTTT. Full variable domain (missing parts from reference TRBV9 and TRBJ1-1): DSGVTQTPKHLITATGQRVTLRCSPRSGDLSVYWYQQSLDQGLQFLIQYYNGEERAKGNILERFSAQQFPDLHSELNLSSLELGDSALYFCASSDQGNTEAFFGQGTRLTVV.

The V call is TRBV6-5, the J call TRBJ2-5, with D maybe TRBD1 (6 bases). CDR1 and CDR2 from the germline V gene are MNHEY and SVGAGI. The CDR3 contains 14 residues. Trimming took off 2 bases at V and 5 bases at J, with 12 bases between the two ends. CDR3 in DNA: TGTGCCAGCAGTTACATAGCAGGGGCCGAGACCCAGTACTTC. Amino acid sequence: CASSYIAGAETQYF.

The chain uses TRBV28 and TRBJ1-6; no definite D call. Germline-derived CDR1 and CDR2 are MDHEN and SYDVKM. V lost 3 bases and J lost 12, with 12 bases in between. This CDR3 comprises 13 residues. In nucleotides, the CDR3 is TGTGCCAGCAGTTTGGACTCCGCGGGACCCCTCCACTTT. Its translation: CASSLDSAGPLHF.

This chain links TRBV28 with TRBJ2-7; 7 bases line up with TRBD2. The junction had 8 bases not matched to a gene; V was cut back by 8 bases and J by 1 base. CDR1 and CDR2 (germline): MDHEN, SYDVKM. CDR3 length equals 14 residues. The DNA for the CDR3 is TGTGCCAGCCGATGGCGCGGGAGTTCCTACGAGCAGTACTTC. Residues: CASRWRGSSYEQYF.

This sequence joins TRBV5-4 and TRBJ1-1, with a weak D call TRBD1 (6 bases). CDR1 is SGHNT and CDR2 is YYREEE in the germline V gene (reference sequence). The CDR3 has 15 amino acids. Trimming pared 4 bases from V and 6 bases from J, leaving 19 bases between. CDR3 nucleotide sequence: TGTGCCAGCAGCCCACGGGACACTTTAAGCCCTGAAGCTTTCTTT. It translates to CASSPRDTLSPEAFF.

V and J are TRBV7-6 and TRBJ2-5, with D possibly being TRBD1 (6 bases). Per germline, CDR1 SGHVS and CDR2 FNYEAQ. Trimming removed 4 bases from V and 4 bases from J, with 13 bases in between. The CDR3 has 14 amino acids. The CDR3 DNA follows: TGTGCCAGCAGCTCCGACTCCAGGGGAGAGACCCAGTACTTC. This sequence encodes CASSSDSRGETQYF.

This chain connects TRBV27 to TRBJ2-7; no clear D. Germline V gives CDR1 MNHEY, CDR2 SMNVEV (reference sequence). The CDR3 is 11 residues long. V lost 4 bases and J lost 3, with 4 bases in between. The CDR3, as DNA: TGTGCCAGCAGTTCCCGCTACGAGCAGTACTTC. Amino acid sequence: CASSSRYEQYF.

This clone was counted a single time. The chain has TRBV11-2 and TRBJ1-1; no firm D call. V was pared by 4 bases and J by 5 bases, with 14 bases between. Germline V gene sequence: CDR1 SGHAT, CDR2 FQNNGV. CDR3 length: 14 amino acids. For the CDR3, the DNA is TGTGCCAGCAGCTCGAATTTGGGAGGGACTGAAGCTTTCTTT. It yields the protein CASSSNLGGTEAFF.

This clone appeared a single time. The chain joins TRBV9 to TRBJ2-3; the D gene is possibly TRBD2 (5 bases). The CDR3 has 17 amino acids. V lost 3 bases and J 0 bases, leaving 17 bases between the germline ends. Germline CDR1 reads SGDLS; CDR2 reads YYNGEE. CDR3 bases: TGTGCCAGCAGCGCCCGACCCGAGGAGGCCAGCACAGATACGCAGTATTTT. It yields the protein CASSARPEEASTDTQYF.

V and J are TRBV7-9 and TRBJ2-7; TRBD1 might be the D (5 bases). Germline values: CDR1 SEHNR, CDR2 FQNEAQ (reference sequence). V shed 1 base and J shed 2 bases, with 9 bases lying between them. This CDR3 is 14 amino acids long. The CDR3 DNA reads TGTGCCAGCAGCTTAGGACAGTCCACCTACGAGCAGTACTTC. This codes for CASSLGQSTYEQYF.

The V gene is TRBV5-8, the J gene TRBJ1-1, with TRBD1 matching over 10 bases. CDR3 size: 19 residues. The J segment lost 7 bases and the V segment lost 1 base, leaving 19 bases of the junction unmatched. CDR1 is SGHTS and CDR2 is YDEGEE in the germline V gene. Written as DNA, the CDR3 is TGTGCCAGCAGCTTGAACTTCGGGACAGGGGTGGACTTAAGGGATGAAGCTTTCTTT. Translating it yields CASSLNFGTGVDLRDEAFF.

The rearrangement joins TRBV29-1 to TRBJ1-1; 10 bases are a match to TRBD1. With 6 bases clipped from V and 7 bases from J, the junction kept 8 bases outside the gene matches. Germline CDR1 SQVTM, CDR2 ANQGSEA. This CDR3 contains 13 residues. CDR3 sequence reads: CSVFRQGANEAFF. CDR3 sequence (DNA): TGCAGCGTATTTAGACAGGGGGCTAATGAAGCTTTCTTT.

V usage is TRBV5-1 and J usage is TRBJ2-6, with D possibly TRBD1 on 5 matching bases. The CDR3 runs to 15 residues. Germline CDR1 SGHRS, CDR2 YFSETQ. The V end was cut by 2 bases, the J end by 6 bases, with 12 bases between. Here the CDR3 DNA reads TGCGCCAGCAGCTTCAGGGTAGGTGAGGCCAACGTCCTGACTTTC. Its translation is CASSFRVGEANVLTF.

This chain links TRBV15 with TRBJ1-6; unclear D gene. The CDR3 length is 18 residues. Germline V gives CDR1 LNHNV, CDR2 YYDKDF (reference sequence). V shed 0 bases and J shed 13 bases, with 25 bases lying between them. CDR3 in DNA: TGTGCCACCAGCAGAGATCGCCCGGGGTTTATCCTACAGAACCCCCTCCACTTT. Protein: CATSRDRPGFILQNPLHF.

This clone was counted between two and nine times. The chain couples TRBV19 to TRBJ2-2, with D perhaps TRBD1 (5 bases). Germline loops: CDR1 LNHDA, CDR2 SQIVND (reference sequence). The V end was cut by 8 bases, the J end by 5 bases, with 15 bases between. The CDR3 has 14 residues. The CDR3: CASQGPGQTGELFF. In DNA form, the CDR3 reads TGTGCCAGTCAAGGCCCAGGGCAAACCGGGGAGCTGTTTTTT.

The chain combines TRBV28 with TRBJ1-2; weak D call: TRBD1 (5 bases). CDR1 is MDHEN, CDR2 SYDVKM, per germline. The germline V and J ends were trimmed by 2 bases and 4 bases, with 20 bases remaining between them. This CDR3 is built from 17 residues. The CDR3 region is CASSLGARGVSRYGYTF. CDR3 in DNA: TGTGCCAGCAGTTTAGGGGCACGGGGGGTATCACGCTATGGCTACACCTTC.

The chain has TRBV9 and TRBJ2-7; TRBD2 agrees at 10 bases. V lost 0 bases, J lost 4 bases, and 7 bases stayed unmatched. CDR1 is SGDLS, CDR2 YYNGEE, per germline. The CDR3 loop spans 16 amino acids. The CDR3 DNA sequence: TGTGCCAGCAGCGTAGGCCTAGCGGGGGTCCTATACGAGCAGTACTTC. This encodes CASSVGLAGVLYEQYF. The full variable domain, rest sourced from reference TRBV9 and TRBJ2-7, is DSGVTQTPKHLITATGQRVTLRCSPRSGDLSVYWYQQSLDQGLQFLIQYYNGEERAKGNILERFSAQQFPDLHSELNLSSLELGDSALYFCASSVGLAGVLYEQYFGPGTRLTVT.

This sequence joins TRBV19 and TRBJ1-1; 8 bases fit TRBD1. Unmatched junction bases numbered 2, after V lost 3 bases and J lost 5 bases. This CDR3 is built from 13 residues. CDR1 and CDR2 from the germline V gene are LNHDA and SQIVND (reference sequence). The CDR3, as DNA: TGTGCCAGTAGTATGGACAGGGAGACTGAAGCTTTCTTT. Translating it yields CASSMDRETEAFF. Complete variable domain (other parts from reference TRBV19 and TRBJ1-1): DGGITQSPKYLFRKEGQNVTLSCEQNLNHDAMYWYRQDPGQGLRLIYYSQIVNDFQKGDIAEGYSVSREKKESFPLTVTSAQKNPTAFYLCASSMDRETEAFFGQGTRLTVV.

This rearrangement joins TRBV5-1 to TRBJ2-7; TRBD1 aligns across 9 bases. With V trimmed by 0 bases and J by 7 bases, 11 bases remained unmatched. Germline CDR1 and CDR2: SGHRS and YFSETQ. The CDR3 is made up of 16 amino acids. The CDR3: CASSLESGTGSREQYF. Here the CDR3 DNA reads TGCGCCAGCAGCTTGGAATCCGGGACAGGGAGCCGGGAGCAGTACTTC.

This clone was detected only once. This chain joins TRBV30 and TRBJ1-1; weak D call: TRBD1 (6 bases). The CDR3 spans 14 residues. Germline-derived CDR1 and CDR2 are GTSNPN and SVGIG (reference sequence). Trimming left V 4 bases short and J 6 bases short, with 18 bases between. Here the CDR3 reads CAWIETGIWAEAFF. CDR3 in DNA: TGTGCCTGGATCGAAACAGGGATATGGGCTGAAGCTTTCTTT.